Listed here is a single TCR beta chain. The sample is drawn from a study of blood T cell repertoires in COVID-19. Turning to the study itself: The study drew acute and convalescent COVID-19 samples from the United States, Italy and Spain.

Germline CDR1 MNHEY, CDR2 SMNVEV (reference sequence). The CDR3 extends over 14 amino acids. V trimming: 6 bases; J trimming: 3 bases; junction bases outside the gene matches: 8. Per the study methods: Reference gene primer amplification gave nucleated cell count estimates. Sequencing used immunoSEQ multiplex PCR; TCRdb keeps in-frame clones, though not all of them. That table gives V, J and clone size, and the DNA gave D and trimming. Of tens of thousands of clones in the sample, about 81% are singletons; the top ten hold about 13%. The sequence was collected from a human donor in a cohort sampled during active COVID-19. Sequencing was performed on peripheral blood. The rearrangement links TRBV27 to TRBJ2-7; 7 bases are a match to TRBD1. This CDR3 is CASRSPRDSYEQYF. The CDR3 DNA follows: TGTGCCAGCAGATCACCCCGGGACAGCTACGAGCAGTACTTC.